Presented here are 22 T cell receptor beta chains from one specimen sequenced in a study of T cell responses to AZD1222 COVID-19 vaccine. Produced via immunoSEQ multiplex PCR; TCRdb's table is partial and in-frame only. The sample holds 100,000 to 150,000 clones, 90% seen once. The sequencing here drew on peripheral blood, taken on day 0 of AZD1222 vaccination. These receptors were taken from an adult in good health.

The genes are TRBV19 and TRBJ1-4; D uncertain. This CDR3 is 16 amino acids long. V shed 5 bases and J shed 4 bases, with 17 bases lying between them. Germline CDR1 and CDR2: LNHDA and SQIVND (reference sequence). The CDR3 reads CASSPNTNAYNEKLFF. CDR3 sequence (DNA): TGTGCCAGTAGTCCCAATACTAATGCTTATAATGAAAAACTGTTTTTT.

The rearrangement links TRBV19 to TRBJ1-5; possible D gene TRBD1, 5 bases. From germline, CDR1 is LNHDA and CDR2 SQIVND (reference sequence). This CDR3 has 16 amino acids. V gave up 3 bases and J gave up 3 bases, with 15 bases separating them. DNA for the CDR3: TGTGCCAGTAGTATTGCCCCTAGCAGGGTCAATCAGCCCCAGCATTTT. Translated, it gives CASSIAPSRVNQPQHF.

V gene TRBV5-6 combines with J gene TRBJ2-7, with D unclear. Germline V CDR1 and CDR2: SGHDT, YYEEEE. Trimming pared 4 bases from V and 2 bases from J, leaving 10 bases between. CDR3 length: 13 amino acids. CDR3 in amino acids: CASSPWGTYEQYF. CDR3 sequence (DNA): TGTGCCAGCAGCCCCTGGGGTACCTACGAGCAGTACTTC.

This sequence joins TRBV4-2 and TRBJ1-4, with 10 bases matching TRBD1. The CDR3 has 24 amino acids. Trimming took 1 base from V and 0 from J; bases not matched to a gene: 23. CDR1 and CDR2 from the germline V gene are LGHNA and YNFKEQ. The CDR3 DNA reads TGTGCCAGCAGCCAAGGCCTCCTACCGGGACAGGGGAGAGCAAGGGCCGCAACTAATGAAAAACTGTTTTTT. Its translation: CASSQGLLPGQGRARAATNEKLFF.

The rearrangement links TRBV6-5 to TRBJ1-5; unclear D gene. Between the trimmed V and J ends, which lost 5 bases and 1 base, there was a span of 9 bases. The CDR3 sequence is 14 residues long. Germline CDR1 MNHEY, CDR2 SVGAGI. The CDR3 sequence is CASSPSNSNQPQHF. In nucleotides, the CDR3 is TGTGCCAGCAGTCCCTCGAACAGCAATCAGCCCCAGCATTTT.

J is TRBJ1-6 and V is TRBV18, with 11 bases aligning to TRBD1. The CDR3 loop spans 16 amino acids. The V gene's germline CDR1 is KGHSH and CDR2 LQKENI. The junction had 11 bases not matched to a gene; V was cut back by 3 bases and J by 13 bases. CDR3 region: CASSPSTGTGGGPLHF. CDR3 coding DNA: TGTGCCAGCTCACCCTCAACCGGGACAGGGGGTGGGCCCCTCCACTTT.

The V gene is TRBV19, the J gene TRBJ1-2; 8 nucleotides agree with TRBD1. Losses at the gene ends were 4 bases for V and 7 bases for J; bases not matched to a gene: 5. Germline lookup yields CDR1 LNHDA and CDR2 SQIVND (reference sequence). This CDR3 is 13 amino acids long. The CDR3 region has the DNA TGTGCCAGTAGTACCACAGGGGGGACTGGCTACACCTTC. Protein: CASSTTGGTGYTF.

The DNA for the CDR3 is TGTGCCAGCAGCCAAGATAGAACAAATCCTGAAGCTTTCTTT. Its translation is CASSQDRTNPEAFF. The chain employs TRBV4-2 and TRBJ1-1; D is unresolved. The CDR3 contains 14 residues. V was clipped by 0 bases and J by 6 bases, with 11 bases between them. CDR1 is LGHNA and CDR2 is YNFKEQ in the germline V gene.

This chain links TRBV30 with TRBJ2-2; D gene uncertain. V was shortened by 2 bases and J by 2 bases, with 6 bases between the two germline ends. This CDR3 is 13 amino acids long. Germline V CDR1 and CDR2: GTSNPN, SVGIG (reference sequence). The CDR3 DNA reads TGTGCCTGGAGTCCCGGCAACACCGGGGAGCTGTTTTTT. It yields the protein CAWSPGNTGELFF.

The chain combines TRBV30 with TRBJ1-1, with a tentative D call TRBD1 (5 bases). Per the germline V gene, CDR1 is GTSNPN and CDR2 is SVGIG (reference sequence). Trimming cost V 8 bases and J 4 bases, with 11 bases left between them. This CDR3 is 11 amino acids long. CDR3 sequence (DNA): TGTGCCAACGAGGGGCTCACTGAAGCTTTCTTT. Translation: CANEGLTEAFF. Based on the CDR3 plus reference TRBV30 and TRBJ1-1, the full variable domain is SQTIHQWPATLVQPVGSPLSLECTVEGTSNPNLYWYRQAAGRGLQLLFYSVGIGQISSEVPQNLSASRPQDRQFILSSKKLLLSDSGFYLCANEGLTEAFFGQGTRLTVV.

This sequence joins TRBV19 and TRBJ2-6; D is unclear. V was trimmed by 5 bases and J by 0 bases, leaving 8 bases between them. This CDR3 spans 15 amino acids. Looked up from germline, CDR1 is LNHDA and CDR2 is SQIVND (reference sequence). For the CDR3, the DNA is TGTGCCAGTAGTGCCCAGAACTCTGGGGCCAACGTCCTGACTTTC. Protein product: CASSAQNSGANVLTF.

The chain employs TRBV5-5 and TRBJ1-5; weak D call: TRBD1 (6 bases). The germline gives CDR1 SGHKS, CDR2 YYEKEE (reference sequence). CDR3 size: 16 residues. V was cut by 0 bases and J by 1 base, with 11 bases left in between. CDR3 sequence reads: CASSLGTVGSNQPQHF. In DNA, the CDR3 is TGTGCCAGCAGCTTGGGGACAGTAGGGAGCAATCAGCCCCAGCATTTT. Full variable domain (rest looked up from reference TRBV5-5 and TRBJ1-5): DAGVTQSPTHLIKTRGQQVTLRCSPISGHKSVSWYQQVLGQGPQFIFQYYEKEERGRGNFPDRFSARQFPNYSSELNVNALLLGDSALYLCASSLGTVGSNQPQHFGDGTRLSIL.

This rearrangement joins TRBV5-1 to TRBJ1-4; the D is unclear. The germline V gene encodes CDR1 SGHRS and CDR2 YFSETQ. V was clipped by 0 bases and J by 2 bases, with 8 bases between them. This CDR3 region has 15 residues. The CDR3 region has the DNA TGCGCCAGCAGCTTGGACGTTCACACTAATGAAAAACTGTTTTTT. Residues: CASSLDVHTNEKLFF. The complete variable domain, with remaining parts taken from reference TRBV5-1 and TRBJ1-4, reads KAGVTQTPRYLIKTRGQQVTLSCSPISGHRSVSWYQQTPGQGLQFLFEYFSETQRNKGNFPGRFSGRQFSNSRSEMNVSTLELGDSALYLCASSLDVHTNEKLFFGSGTQLSVL.

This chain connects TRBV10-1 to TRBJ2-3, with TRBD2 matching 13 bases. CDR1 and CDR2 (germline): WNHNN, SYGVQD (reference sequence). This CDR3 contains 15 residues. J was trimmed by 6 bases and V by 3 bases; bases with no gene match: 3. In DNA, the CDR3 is TGCGCCAGCAGTGAAGGGACTAGCGGGGCTGATACGCAGTATTTT. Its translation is CASSEGTSGADTQYF.

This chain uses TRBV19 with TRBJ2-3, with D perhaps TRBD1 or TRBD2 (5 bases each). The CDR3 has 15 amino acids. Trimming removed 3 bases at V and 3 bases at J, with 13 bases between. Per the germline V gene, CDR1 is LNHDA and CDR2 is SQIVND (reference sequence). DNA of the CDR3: TGTGCCAGTAGTATTGACGAGGGGTGGACAGATACGCAGTATTTT. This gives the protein CASSIDEGWTDTQYF.

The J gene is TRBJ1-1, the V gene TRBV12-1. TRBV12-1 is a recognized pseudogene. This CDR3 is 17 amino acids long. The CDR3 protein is CASSFFPQDFLNTEAFF. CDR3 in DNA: TGTGCCAGCAGCTTTTTTCCCCAAGATTTTTTGAACACTGAAGCTTTCTTT.

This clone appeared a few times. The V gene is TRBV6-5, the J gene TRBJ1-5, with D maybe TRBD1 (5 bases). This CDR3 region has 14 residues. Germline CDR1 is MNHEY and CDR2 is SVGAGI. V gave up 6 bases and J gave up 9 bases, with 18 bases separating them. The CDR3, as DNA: TGTGCCAGCAGGGCAGGGTCTGGAGGAATGCCCCAGCATTTT. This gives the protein CASRAGSGGMPQHF.

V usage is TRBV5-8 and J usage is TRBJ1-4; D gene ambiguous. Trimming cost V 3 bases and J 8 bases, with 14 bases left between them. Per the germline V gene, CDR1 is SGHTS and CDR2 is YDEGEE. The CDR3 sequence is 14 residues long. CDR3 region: CASSYDPPGEKLFF. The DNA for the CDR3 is TGTGCCAGCAGCTACGACCCACCGGGAGAAAAACTGTTTTTT.

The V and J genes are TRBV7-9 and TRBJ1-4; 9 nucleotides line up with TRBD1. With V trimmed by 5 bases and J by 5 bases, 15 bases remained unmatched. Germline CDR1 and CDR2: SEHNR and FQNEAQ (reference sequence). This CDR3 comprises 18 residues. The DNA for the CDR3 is TGTGCCAGCAGCCTCGCAGAACAGGGGGCGCGGTCAAATGAAAAACTGTTTTTT. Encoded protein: CASSLAEQGARSNEKLFF. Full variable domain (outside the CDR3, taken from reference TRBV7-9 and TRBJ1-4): DTGVSQNPRHKITKRGQNVTFRCDPISEHNRLYWYRQTLGQGPEFLTYFQNEAQLEKSRLLSDRFSAERPKGSFSTLEIQRTEQGDSAMYLCASSLAEQGARSNEKLFFGSGTQLSVL.

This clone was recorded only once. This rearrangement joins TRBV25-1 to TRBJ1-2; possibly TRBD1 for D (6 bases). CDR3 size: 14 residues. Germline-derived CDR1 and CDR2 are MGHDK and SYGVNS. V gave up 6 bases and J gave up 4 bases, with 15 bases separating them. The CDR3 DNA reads TGTGCCAGCAGCGGGACACCCCAGAGCTATGGCTACACCTTC. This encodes CASSGTPQSYGYTF.

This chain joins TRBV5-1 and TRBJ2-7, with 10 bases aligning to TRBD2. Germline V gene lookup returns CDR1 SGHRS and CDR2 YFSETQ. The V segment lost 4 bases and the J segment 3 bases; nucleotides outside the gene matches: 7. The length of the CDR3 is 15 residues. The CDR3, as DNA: TGCGCCAGCAGCCAGGCGGCTAGCGGGAGCTACGAGCAGTACTTC. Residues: CASSQAASGSYEQYF.

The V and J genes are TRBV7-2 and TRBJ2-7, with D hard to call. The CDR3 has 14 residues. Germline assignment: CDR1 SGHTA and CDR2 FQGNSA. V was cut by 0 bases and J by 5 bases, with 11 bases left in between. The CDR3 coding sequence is TGTGCCAGCAGCTTAGCGGGTGGATGGGACGAGCAGTACTTC. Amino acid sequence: CASSLAGGWDEQYF. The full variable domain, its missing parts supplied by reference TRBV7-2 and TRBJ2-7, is GAGVSQSPSNKVTEKGKDVELRCDPISGHTALYWYRQSLGQGLEFLIYFQGNSAPDKSGLPSDRFSAERTGGSVSTLTIQRTQQEDSAVYLCASSLAGGWDEQYFGPGTRLTVT.